This is a list of T cell receptor beta chains from one sample in a study of blood T cell repertoires in COVID-19. Clones were read by immunoSEQ multiplex PCR, and TCRdb kept only the in-frame ones, dropping some. The repertoire holds about 140,000 clones, with roughly 80% as singletons. Sequenced material: peripheral blood. These TCRs come from a human donor in a cohort sampled during active COVID-19. Both conserved end residues are part of each CDR3. The order of the fields is J gene, clone size, D gene, V gene, CDR3 DNA, CDR3 protein. A D gene is named only where the DNA matches it firmly. Size tells how often a clone was seen (once, few, many) or the class of an expanded clone, and some rows leave it out.

j_gene: TRBJ1-6; abundance: -; d_gene: -; v_gene: TRBV2; CDR3nt: TGTGCCAGCAGTGAAAGGGGGGGACTCATTAATTCACCCCTCCACTTT; CDR3aa: CASSERGGLINSPLHF
j_gene: TRBJ1-1; abundance: -; d_gene: -; v_gene: TRBV25-1; CDR3nt: TGTGCCAGCAAAGGGGCCGGCGGCACTGAAGCTTTCTTT; CDR3aa: CASKGAGGTEAFF
j_gene: TRBJ2-7; abundance: -; d_gene: TRBD1; v_gene: TRBV11-3; CDR3nt: TGTGCCAGCAGCTCCAACAGGGGTGGCGAGCAGTACTTC; CDR3aa: CASSSNRGGEQYF
j_gene: TRBJ2-3; abundance: -; d_gene: TRBD2; v_gene: TRBV5-1; CDR3nt: TGCGCCAGCAGCTTGCCTAGCGGTTCCACAGATACGCAGTATTTT; CDR3aa: CASSLPSGSTDTQYF
j_gene: TRBJ1-5; abundance: few; d_gene: -; v_gene: TRBV2; CDR3nt: TGTGCCATCCGGACAGATAACAATCAGCCCCAGCATTTT; CDR3aa: CAIRTDNNQPQHF
j_gene: TRBJ2-7; abundance: -; d_gene: TRBD1; v_gene: TRBV24-1; CDR3nt: TGTGCCACCAGTGATGCCGGACAGGGGAGTAAGGAGCAGTACTTC; CDR3aa: CATSDAGQGSKEQYF
j_gene: TRBJ2-5; abundance: -; d_gene: -; v_gene: TRBV9; CDR3nt: TGTGCCAGCAGCTTAGCGCACCTAAATCAAGAGACCCAGTACTTC; CDR3aa: CASSLAHLNQETQYF
j_gene: TRBJ2-2; abundance: -; d_gene: -; v_gene: TRBV18; CDR3nt: TGTGCCAGCTCACCAGTTGCGGCGAACACCGGGGAGCTGTTTTTT; CDR3aa: CASSPVAANTGELFF
j_gene: TRBJ2-2; abundance: few; d_gene: -; v_gene: TRBV11-2; CDR3nt: TGTGCCAGCAGCTTTCTAGCGACCGGGGAGCTGTTTTTT; CDR3aa: CASSFLATGELFF
j_gene: TRBJ1-2; abundance: -; d_gene: TRBD1; v_gene: TRBV15; CDR3nt: TGTGCCACCAGCAGAGATGCCAGGGGGCGCCCCCTTAACTATGGCTACACCTTC; CDR3aa: CATSRDARGRPLNYGYTF
j_gene: TRBJ1-2; abundance: -; d_gene: TRBD1; v_gene: TRBV18; CDR3nt: TGTGCCAGCTCACTACCGGGACAGTTCTATGGCTACACCTTC; CDR3aa: CASSLPGQFYGYTF
j_gene: TRBJ2-7; abundance: -; d_gene: -; v_gene: TRBV7-9; CDR3nt: TGTGCCAGCAGCCTATACACCGGGGTTCCTATTTTCGAGCAGTACTTC; CDR3aa: CASSLYTGVPIFEQYF